This T cell receptor (beta chain) came from a study of T-cell memory formation after mild COVID-19. Points from the study as a whole: Contracting clones from day 15 to 85 had balanced CD4/CD8; later expanders favoured CD4+.

The 5'RACE method, run with constant-segment primers, produced TCR alpha and TCR beta cDNA libraries (carrying sample barcodes and UMIs). TCRdb recomputed calls from the 5' RACE reads with MiXCR, one row per CDR3 protein. The sample holds 400,000 to 500,000 distinct CDR3 sequences; 20% are singletons and the top ten take 7.5% to 9.5%. Ten or more counts support this clonotype. Its cognate antigen is unknown. Between the trimmed V and J ends, which lost 1 base and 5 bases, there was a span of 14 bases. Germline V gives CDR1 SEHNR, CDR2 FQNEAQ (reference sequence). The CDR3 totals 15 residues. The sample was PBMCs or a T cell subset sorted from them (not recorded which). The receptor's source is an adult woman who had mild COVID-19 (a few samples of this study predate the infection). Cell type and time point are not known. The rearrangement uses TRBV7-9 and TRBJ2-5, with D perhaps matching TRBD2 (6 bases). DNA of the CDR3: TGTGCCAGCAGCTTAGGGGGGGTACGCGCGGAGACCCAGTACTTC. Protein: CASSLGGVRAETQYF. Full variable domain (missing parts from reference TRBV7-9 and TRBJ2-5): DTGVSQNPRHKITKRGQNVTFRCDPISEHNRLYWYRQTLGQGPEFLTYFQNEAQLEKSRLLSDRFSAERPKGSFSTLEIQRTEQGDSAMYLCASSLGGVRAETQYFGPGTRLLVL.